This entry features one T cell receptor beta chain sequence. The record originates from a study of T cell changes during pregnancy in multiple sclerosis. V was cut by 2 bases and J by 3 bases, with 11 bases left in between. From germline, CDR1 is MNHEY and CDR2 SMNVEV (reference sequence). The length of the CDR3 is 14 residues. Clones were read by immunoSEQ multiplex PCR, and TCRdb kept only the in-frame ones, dropping some. The sample has more than 90,000 clones, more than 85% seen once. The chain couples TRBV27 to TRBJ2-7; D remains unclear. Specimen: peripheral blood, collected in the first trimester of pregnancy. The source is a female donor with multiple sclerosis, enrolled in a pregnancy study. The CDR3 reads CASSLQAAGYEQYF. Here the CDR3 DNA reads TGTGCCAGCAGTTTACAGGCTGCTGGCTACGAGCAGTACTTC.